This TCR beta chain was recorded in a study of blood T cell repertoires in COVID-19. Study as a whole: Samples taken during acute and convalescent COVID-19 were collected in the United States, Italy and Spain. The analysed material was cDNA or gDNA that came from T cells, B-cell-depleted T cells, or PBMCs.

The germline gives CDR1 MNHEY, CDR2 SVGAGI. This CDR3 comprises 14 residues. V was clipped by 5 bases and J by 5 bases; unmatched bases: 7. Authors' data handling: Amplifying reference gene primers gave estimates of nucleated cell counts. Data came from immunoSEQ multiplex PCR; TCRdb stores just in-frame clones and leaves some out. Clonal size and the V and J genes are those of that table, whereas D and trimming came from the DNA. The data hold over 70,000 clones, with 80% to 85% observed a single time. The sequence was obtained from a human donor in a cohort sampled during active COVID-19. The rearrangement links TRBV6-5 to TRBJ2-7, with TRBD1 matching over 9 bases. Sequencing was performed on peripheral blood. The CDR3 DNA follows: TGTGCCAGCAGTCCCCGGACAGGGGTGGACGAGCAGTACTTC. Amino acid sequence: CASSPRTGVDEQYF.